The source of this T cell receptor (beta chain) is a study of radiotherapy plus CTLA-4 blockade in lung cancer (dated by TCRdb to about 2018). Notes on the research overall: Objective responses occurred in roughly 20% of enrolled patients, and approximately 34% achieved disease control.

Turning to this clone: The antigen it binds to is not known. Per-nucleotide qualities are absent, and no much larger clonotype sits a single base away.

The CDR3, cysteine through phenylalanine, is 15 amino acids long. The CDR3 DNA has 45 bases and is translated from base 1. V is cut by 6 bases and J by 1 base, and the space between the germline ends is 13 bases. From a lookup of the germline V gene, CDR1 and CDR2 are SGHTA and FQGNSA. The investigation overall reported the following: Increased serum interferon-beta after radiation, together with early dynamic changes in blood T cell clones, were reported to be the strongest predictors of response. After treatment with radiotherapy and ipilimumab, TCR clones that came from tumors expanded in the peripheral blood.

Libraries came from the immunoSEQ multiplex PCR assay. The table comes from immuneACCESS by way of TCRdb, which keeps in-frame sequences with V and J called. Part of the clones is missing from these tables; in studies checked, under half for an unresolved V gene and the rest for unknown reasons. The sample contains about 45,000 clones, approximately 79% of them found a single time. The biggest ten clones account for more than 6.5% of the sample. Focal radiation therapy combined with CTLA-4 blockade (ipilimumab) was tested in patients with chemo-refractory metastatic non-small-cell lung cancer. This TCR derives from a human donor with non-small cell lung cancer who had stable disease on radiotherapy plus ipilimumab. Sequences were derived from peripheral blood, sampled from a patient treated with radiotherapy plus ipilimumab. The sequence is built from TRBV7-2 and TRBJ1-5, and the D gene may be TRBD1, 5 bases matching. The CDR3: CASSRSRQSNQPQHF. Here is the DNA: TGTGCCAGCAGTCGATCCCGACAGAGCAATCAGCCCCAGCATTTT.